One sample yielded the 22 T cell receptor beta chains listed below, sequenced in a study of T cells after yellow fever vaccination. TCRdb itself ran the 5' RACE reads through MiXCR, one entry per CDR3 protein. The profile shows some 390,000 distinct CDR3 sequences, around 20% of them singletons. Material: PBMCs, obtained before the yellow fever booster vaccination. All receptors come from a man between 18 and 35 years old who received the YFV17D yellow fever vaccine.

V usage is TRBV10-3 and J usage is TRBJ2-5, with 9 bases fitting TRBD2. J was trimmed by 2 bases and V by 2 bases; bases with no gene match: 6. The germline V gene has CDR1 ENHRY and CDR2 SYGVKD. The CDR3 has 16 residues. CDR3 bases: TGTGCCATCAGTGAGCGAGCGGGGGGTTGGCAAGAGACCCAGTACTTC. Translating gives CAISERAGGWQETQYF.

The rearrangement joins TRBV18 to TRBJ2-7; 10 bases align to TRBD1. The CDR3 length is 13 residues. Germline-derived CDR1 and CDR2 are KGHSH and LQKENI. J lost 9 bases, V lost 5 bases, and 7 bases had no gene match. The CDR3: CASSAGTGVGQYV. CDR3 DNA: TGTGCCAGCTCAGCTGGGACAGGGGTCGGGCAGTACGTC.

J is TRBJ2-2 and V is TRBV6-2 or TRBV6-3; 9 bases match TRBD2. CDR3 length equals 16 residues. Per the germline V gene, CDR1 is MNHEY and CDR2 is SVGEGT. V trimming: 2 bases; J trimming: 3 bases; junction bases outside the gene matches: 4. The CDR3 loop is CASSYLAGTHTGELFF. The CDR3 bases are TGTGCCAGCAGTTACCTAGCGGGGACTCACACCGGGGAGCTGTTTTTT.

This chain uses TRBV12-3 or TRBV12-4 with TRBJ2-2, with 7 bases that match TRBD2. Unmatched junction bases numbered 4, after V lost 6 bases and J lost 0 bases. The CDR3 contains 15 residues. CDR3 residues: CASRLSGANTGELFF. In DNA form, the CDR3 reads TGTGCCAGCAGACTAAGCGGGGCGAACACCGGGGAGCTGTTTTTT.

The J gene is TRBJ2-7, the V gene TRBV28; D remains ambiguous. V shed 5 bases and J shed 3 bases, with 11 bases lying between them. Germline values: CDR1 MDHEN, CDR2 SYDVKM. This CDR3 is 13 amino acids long. The CDR3 loop reads CASSTQHSYEQYV. The CDR3 DNA is TGTGCCAGCAGTACACAACACAGCTACGAGCAGTACGTC.

The chain is built from TRBV5-1 and TRBJ2-5; the D gene is possibly TRBD1 (6 bases). V was trimmed by 4 bases and J by 1 base, leaving 11 bases between them. Germline V CDR1 and CDR2: SGHRS, YFSETQ. The CDR3 totals 14 residues. CDR3 in DNA: TGCGCCAGCAGCAATGGACAGATCCAAGAGACCCAGTACTTC. Amino acid sequence: CASSNGQIQETQYF.

The V call is TRBV28, the J call TRBJ2-1; the D is unclear. The germline V and J ends were trimmed by 0 bases and 12 bases, with 6 bases remaining between them. This CDR3 region has 11 residues. Germline CDR1 and CDR2: MDHEN and SYDVKM. The CDR3 sequence: CASSLWDVQFF. CDR3 nucleotides: TGTGCCAGCAGTTTATGGGATGTGCAGTTCTTC. Supplemented by reference TRBV28 and TRBJ2-1, the full variable domain reads DVKVTQSSRYLVKRTGEKVFLECVQDMDHENMFWYRQDPGLGLRLIYFSYDVKMKEKGDIPEGYSVSREKKERFSLILESASTNQTSMYLCASSLWDVQFFGPGTRLTVL.

The V gene is TRBV28, the J gene TRBJ2-7; D is undetermined. In germline, CDR1 is MDHEN, CDR2 SYDVKM. V lost 5 bases and J 0 bases, leaving 2 bases between the germline ends. This CDR3 has 11 residues. This CDR3 is CASSGSYEQYV. In DNA form, the CDR3 reads TGTGCCAGCAGTGGCTCCTACGAGCAGTACGTC.

This clonotype was detected a few times. The V gene is TRBV20-1, the J gene TRBJ2-5; 7 nucleotides match TRBD2. This CDR3 spans 13 amino acids. Looked up from germline, CDR1 is DFQATT and CDR2 is SNEGSKA (reference sequence). The junction had 3 bases not matched to a gene; V was cut back by 1 base and J by 4 bases. The CDR3: CSARGGGGETQYF. CDR3 sequence (DNA): TGCAGTGCTAGAGGCGGGGGAGGAGAGACCCAGTACTTC.

The chain links TRBV20-1 to TRBJ2-7; D is perhaps TRBD2 (5 bases). Trimming pared 4 bases from V and 3 bases from J, leaving 16 bases between. There are 14 residues in the CDR3. Germline V gene sequence: CDR1 DFQATT, CDR2 SNEGSKA (reference sequence). The CDR3 protein is CSAILPSGRYEQYF. CDR3 DNA: TGCAGTGCTATCCTCCCCAGCGGCCGCTACGAGCAGTACTTC.

The chain recombines TRBV6-2 or TRBV6-3 with TRBJ1-6; D is undetermined. From germline, CDR1 is MNHEY and CDR2 SVGEGT. Deletions cut 7 bases from V and 6 bases from J, with 10 bases between. The CDR3 is 13 residues long. The CDR3 sequence: CASKRQPNSPLHF. The CDR3 nucleotides are TGTGCCAGCAAACGGCAACCTAATTCACCCCTCCACTTT.

The J gene is TRBJ1-3, the V gene TRBV12-3 or TRBV12-4, with D perhaps matching TRBD1 (5 bases). The V end was cut by 6 bases, the J end by 4 bases, with 13 bases between. This CDR3 has 14 residues. The DNA of the CDR3 is TGTGCCAGCAGCGAGGGGACTGTGGGAAACACCATATATTTT. Translating it yields CASSEGTVGNTIYF.

This sequence joins TRBV30 and TRBJ2-7; D remains ambiguous. With 8 bases removed from V and 3 bases from J, the gap between germline ends came to 14 bases. The germline CDR1 and CDR2 sequences are GTSNPN and SVGIG (reference sequence). The length of the CDR3 is 12 residues. The CDR3 reads CATGPSNYEQYF. CDR3 coding DNA: TGTGCCACCGGACCAAGCAACTACGAGCAGTACTTC.

This clonotype was counted at least ten times. The gene calls are TRBV7-9 and TRBJ1-1; D is uncertain. Looked up from germline, CDR1 is SEHNR and CDR2 is FQNEAQ (reference sequence). V lost 6 bases and J 4 bases, leaving 9 bases between the germline ends. The CDR3 totals 12 residues. CDR3 region: CASSPGRTEAFF. For the CDR3, the DNA is TGTGCCAGCAGTCCGGGCCGCACTGAAGCTTTCTTT.

The J gene is TRBJ2-5, the V gene TRBV20-1; D might be TRBD1 (6 bases). Germline V CDR1 and CDR2: DFQATT, SNEGSKA (reference sequence). There are 13 residues in the CDR3. Trimming removed 0 bases from V and 2 bases from J, with 7 bases in between. CDR3 residues: CSARDTGQETQYF. The CDR3 bases are TGCAGTGCTAGAGATACAGGGCAAGAGACCCAGTACTTC.

J is TRBJ1-2 and V is TRBV18, with D tentatively TRBD1 (6 bases). The CDR3 sequence is 15 residues long. Trimming pared 3 bases from V and 0 bases from J, leaving 11 bases between. Germline V CDR1 and CDR2: KGHSH, LQKENI. The CDR3 DNA sequence: TGTGCCAGCTCACCGTTGGACAGAGCTAACTATGGCTACACCTTC. Protein sequence: CASSPLDRANYGYTF.

V gene TRBV6-5 combines with J gene TRBJ2-2; maybe TRBD1 (7 bases). Germline CDR1 reads MNHEY; CDR2 reads SVGAGI. CDR3 length: 16 amino acids. The ends were cut back, 1 base at V and 4 bases at J, with 13 bases in the middle. CDR3 protein: CASSYFRGDGTGELFF. The CDR3, as DNA: TGTGCCAGCAGTTACTTCAGGGGGGACGGCACCGGGGAGCTGTTTTTT.

In its sample, this clonotype was seen many times. The rearrangement joins TRBV7-9 to TRBJ2-2; a weak D match, TRBD2 (5 bases). Germline assignment: CDR1 SEHNR and CDR2 FQNEAQ (reference sequence). This CDR3 comprises 15 residues. Trimming removed 5 bases from V and 5 bases from J, with 15 bases in between. The CDR3 reads CASSAQLSGTGELFF. DNA for the CDR3: TGTGCCAGCAGCGCCCAGTTATCGGGGACCGGGGAGCTGTTTTTT.

V usage is TRBV5-6 and J usage is TRBJ2-1, with 8 bases lining up with TRBD2. Germline trimming cut 2 bases from V and 9 bases from J; bases unmatched to any gene: 4. The CDR3 has 13 residues. Germline loops: CDR1 SGHDT, CDR2 YYEEEE. In DNA form, the CDR3 reads TGTGCCAGCAGCTTCGGGACTAGTGGTGAGCAGTTCTTC. Protein product: CASSFGTSGEQFF.

This clonotype has a count of ten or more. J is TRBJ1-6 and V is TRBV4-3; perhaps TRBD1 as D (5 bases). This CDR3 contains 14 residues. Germline V lookup: CDR1 LGHNA, CDR2 YSLEER. The germline V and J ends were trimmed by 0 bases and 7 bases, with 7 bases remaining between them. The CDR3 DNA reads as TGCGCCAGCAGCCAAGATGGGGGGAATTCACCCCTCCACTTT. Translated: CASSQDGGNSPLHF.

As to this clonotype: Just one base apart from a much larger clone, this may be a read error. The V call is TRBV7-2, the J call TRBJ2-5; 8 bases are shared with TRBD1. Germline V gene sequence: CDR1 SGHTA, CDR2 FQGNSA. CDR3 length equals 13 residues. With V trimmed by 5 bases and J by 4 bases, 3 bases remained unmatched. CDR3 coding DNA: TGTGCCAGCAGCGTAGACAGGGGAGAGACCCAGTACTTC. It encodes CASSVDRGETQYF.

The chain combines TRBV7-9 with TRBJ1-6; D is ambiguous. Germline CDR1 reads SEHNR; CDR2 reads FQNEAQ (reference sequence). The CDR3 extends over 15 amino acids. V lost 1 base, J lost 0 bases, and 4 bases lay in between. The CDR3 protein is CASSLESSYNSPLHF. CDR3 in DNA: TGTGCCAGCAGCTTAGAGAGCTCCTATAATTCACCCCTCCACTTT.